This TCR beta chain was captured in a study of cytomegalovirus exposure and HLA in healthy donors. The germline V and J ends were trimmed by 8 bases and 0 bases, with 11 bases remaining between them. CDR3 length: 14 residues. Germline loops: CDR1 WSHSY, CDR2 SAAADI. PCR employed 60 Vbeta and 13 Jbeta primers. Produced via immunoSEQ multiplex PCR; TCRdb's table is partial and in-frame only. Its table lists about 52,000 clones. The sequenced material came from PBMCs. The chain combines TRBV10-2 with TRBJ1-5; D is undetermined. This receptor was obtained from a woman between 50 and 59 years old in good health and CMV-seropositive. The CDR3 loop is CASRIDFSNQPQHF. DNA of the CDR3: TGCGCCAGCCGTATTGACTTTAGCAATCAGCCCCAGCATTTT.